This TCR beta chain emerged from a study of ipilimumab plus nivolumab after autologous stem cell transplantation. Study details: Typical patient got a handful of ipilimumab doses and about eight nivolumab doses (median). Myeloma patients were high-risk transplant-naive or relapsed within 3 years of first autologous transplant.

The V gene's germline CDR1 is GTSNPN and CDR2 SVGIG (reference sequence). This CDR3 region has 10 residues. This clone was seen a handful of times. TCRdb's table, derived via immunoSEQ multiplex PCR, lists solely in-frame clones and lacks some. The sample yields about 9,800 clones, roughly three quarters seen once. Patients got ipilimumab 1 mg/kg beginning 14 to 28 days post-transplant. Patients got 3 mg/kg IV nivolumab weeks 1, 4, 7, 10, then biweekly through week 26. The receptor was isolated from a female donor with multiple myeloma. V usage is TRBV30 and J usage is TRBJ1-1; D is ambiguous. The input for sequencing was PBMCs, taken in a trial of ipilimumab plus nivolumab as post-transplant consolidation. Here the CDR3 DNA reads TGTGCAGGAAAGAGGTTTGAAGCTTTCTTT. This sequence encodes CAGKRFEAFF.